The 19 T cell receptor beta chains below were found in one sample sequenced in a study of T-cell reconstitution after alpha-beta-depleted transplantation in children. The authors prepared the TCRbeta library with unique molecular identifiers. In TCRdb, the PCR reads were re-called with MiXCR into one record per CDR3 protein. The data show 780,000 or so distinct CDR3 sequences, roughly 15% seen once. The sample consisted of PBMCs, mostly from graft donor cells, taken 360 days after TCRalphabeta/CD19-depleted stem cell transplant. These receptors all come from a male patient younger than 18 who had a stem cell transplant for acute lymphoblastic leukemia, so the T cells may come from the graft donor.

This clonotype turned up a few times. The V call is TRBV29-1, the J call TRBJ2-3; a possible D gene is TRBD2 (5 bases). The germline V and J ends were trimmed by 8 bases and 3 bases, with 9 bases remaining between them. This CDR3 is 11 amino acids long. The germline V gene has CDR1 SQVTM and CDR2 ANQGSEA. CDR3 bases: TGCAGCATTCGAGGGACAGATACGCAGTATTTT. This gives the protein CSIRGTDTQYF.

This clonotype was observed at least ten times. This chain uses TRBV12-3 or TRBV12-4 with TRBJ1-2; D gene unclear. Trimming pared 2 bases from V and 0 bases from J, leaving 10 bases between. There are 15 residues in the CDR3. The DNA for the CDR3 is TGTGCCAGCAGTTTAAGGACCAAAGCTAACTATGGCTACACCTTC. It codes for CASSLRTKANYGYTF.

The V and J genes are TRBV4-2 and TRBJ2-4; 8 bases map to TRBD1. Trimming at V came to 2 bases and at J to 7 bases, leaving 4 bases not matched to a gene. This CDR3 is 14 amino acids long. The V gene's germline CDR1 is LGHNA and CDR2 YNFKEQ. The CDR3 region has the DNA TGTGCCAGCAGCCAACTCACAGGGGGGAACATTCAGTACTTC. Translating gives CASSQLTGGNIQYF.

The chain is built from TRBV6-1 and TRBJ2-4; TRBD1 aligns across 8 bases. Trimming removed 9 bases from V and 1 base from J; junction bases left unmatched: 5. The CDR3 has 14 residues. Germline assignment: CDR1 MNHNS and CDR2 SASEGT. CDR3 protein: CASVRDRAKNIQYF. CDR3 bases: TGTGCCAGTGTCCGGGACAGGGCCAAAAACATTCAGTACTTC.

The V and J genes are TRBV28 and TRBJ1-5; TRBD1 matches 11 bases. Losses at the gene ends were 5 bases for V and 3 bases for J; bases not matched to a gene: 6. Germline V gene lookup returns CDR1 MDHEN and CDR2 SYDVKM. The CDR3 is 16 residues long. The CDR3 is CASSPGTGGLNQPQHF. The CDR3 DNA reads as TGTGCCAGCAGTCCCGGGACAGGGGGTCTCAATCAGCCCCAGCATTTT.

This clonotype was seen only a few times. Here the CDR3 DNA reads TGCGCCAGCAGCCAAGTAGGTGGGGCGGGCTACGAGCAGTACTTC. This encodes CASSQVGGAGYEQYF. The rearrangement joins TRBV4-1 to TRBJ2-7; D is perhaps TRBD1 or TRBD2 (5 bases each). Trimming shortened V by 1 base and J by 3 bases, and 13 bases separated the two germline ends. This CDR3 has 15 amino acids. The V gene's germline CDR1 is MGHRA and CDR2 YSYEKL.

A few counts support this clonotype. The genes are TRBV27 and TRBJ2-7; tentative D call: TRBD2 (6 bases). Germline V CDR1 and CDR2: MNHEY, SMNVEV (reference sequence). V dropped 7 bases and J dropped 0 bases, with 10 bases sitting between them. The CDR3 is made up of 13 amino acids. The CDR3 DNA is TGTGCCAGCATGAGGAGGGGCTCCTACGAGCAGTACTTC. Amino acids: CASMRRGSYEQYF.

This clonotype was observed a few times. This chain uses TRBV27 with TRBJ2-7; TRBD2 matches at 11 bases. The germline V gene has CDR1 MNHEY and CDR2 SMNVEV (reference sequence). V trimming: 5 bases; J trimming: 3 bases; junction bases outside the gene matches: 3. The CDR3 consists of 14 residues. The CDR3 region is CASSETSGIYEQYF. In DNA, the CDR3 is TGTGCCAGCAGTGAGACTAGCGGGATCTACGAGCAGTACTTC.

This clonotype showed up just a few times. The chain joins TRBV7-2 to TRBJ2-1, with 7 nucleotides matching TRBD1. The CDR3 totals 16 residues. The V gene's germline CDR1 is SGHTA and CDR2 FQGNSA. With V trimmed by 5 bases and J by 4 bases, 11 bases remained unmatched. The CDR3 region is CASSPSDRALYNEQFF. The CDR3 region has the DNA TGTGCCAGCAGCCCGTCAGACAGGGCCCTTTACAATGAGCAGTTCTTC.

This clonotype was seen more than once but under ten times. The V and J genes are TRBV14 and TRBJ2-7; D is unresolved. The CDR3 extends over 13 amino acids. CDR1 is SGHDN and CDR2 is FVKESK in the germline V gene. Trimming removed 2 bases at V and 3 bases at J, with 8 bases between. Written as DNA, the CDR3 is TGTGCCAGCAGCCAAAATCCCAGCTACGAGCAGTACTTC. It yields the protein CASSQNPSYEQYF.

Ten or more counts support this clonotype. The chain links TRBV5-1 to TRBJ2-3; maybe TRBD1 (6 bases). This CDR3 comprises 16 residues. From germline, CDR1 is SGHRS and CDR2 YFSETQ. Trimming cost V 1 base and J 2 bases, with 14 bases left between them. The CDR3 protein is CASSLMGTINTDTQYF. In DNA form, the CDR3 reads TGCGCCAGCAGCTTGATGGGGACAATTAACACAGATACGCAGTATTTT.

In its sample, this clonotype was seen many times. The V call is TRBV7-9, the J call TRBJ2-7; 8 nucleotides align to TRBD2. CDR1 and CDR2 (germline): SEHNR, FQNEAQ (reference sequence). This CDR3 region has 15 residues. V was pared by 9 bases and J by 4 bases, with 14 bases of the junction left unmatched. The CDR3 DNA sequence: TGTGCCAGTTCGGGCCTAGATAGCGGGATTTACGAGCAGTACTTC. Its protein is CASSGLDSGIYEQYF.

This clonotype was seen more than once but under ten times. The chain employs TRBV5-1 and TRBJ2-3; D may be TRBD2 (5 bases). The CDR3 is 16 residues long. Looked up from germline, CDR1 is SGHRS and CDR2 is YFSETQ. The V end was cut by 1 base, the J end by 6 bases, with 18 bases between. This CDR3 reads CASSLSPWLAEDTQYF. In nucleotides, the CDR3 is TGCGCCAGCAGCTTGAGTCCTTGGCTAGCTGAGGATACGCAGTATTTT.

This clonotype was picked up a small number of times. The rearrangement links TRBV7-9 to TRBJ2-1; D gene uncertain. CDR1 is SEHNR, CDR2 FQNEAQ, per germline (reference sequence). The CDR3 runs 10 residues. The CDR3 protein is CAGSVRELFF. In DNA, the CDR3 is TGTGCTGGGTCTGTTAGGGAATTGTTCTTC.

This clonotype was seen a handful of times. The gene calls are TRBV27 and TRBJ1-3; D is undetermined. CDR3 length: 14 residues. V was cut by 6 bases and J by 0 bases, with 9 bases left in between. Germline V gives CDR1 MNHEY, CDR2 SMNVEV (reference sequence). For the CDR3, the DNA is TGTGCCAGCAGCTCCGGTCCCTCTGGAAACACCATATATTTT. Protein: CASSSGPSGNTIYF.

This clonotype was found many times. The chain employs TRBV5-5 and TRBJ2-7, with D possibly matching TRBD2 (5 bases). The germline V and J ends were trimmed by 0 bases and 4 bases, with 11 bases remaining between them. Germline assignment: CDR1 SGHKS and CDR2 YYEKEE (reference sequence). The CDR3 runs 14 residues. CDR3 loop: CASSLEGVSYEQYF. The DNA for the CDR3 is TGTGCCAGCAGCTTGGAGGGAGTATCTTACGAGCAGTACTTC.

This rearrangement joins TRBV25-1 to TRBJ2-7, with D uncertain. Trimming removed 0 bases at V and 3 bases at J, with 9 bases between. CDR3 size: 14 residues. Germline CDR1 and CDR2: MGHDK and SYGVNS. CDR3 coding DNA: TGTGCCAGCAGTGAATATAATAAGGACTACGAGCAGTACTTC. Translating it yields CASSEYNKDYEQYF.

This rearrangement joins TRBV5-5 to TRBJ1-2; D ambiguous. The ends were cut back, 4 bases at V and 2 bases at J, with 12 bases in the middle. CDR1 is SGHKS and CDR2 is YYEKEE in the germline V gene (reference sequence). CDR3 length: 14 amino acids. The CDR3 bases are TGTGCCAGCAGCCCTGGCGCGGGCAACTATGGCTACACCTTC. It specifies CASSPGAGNYGYTF.

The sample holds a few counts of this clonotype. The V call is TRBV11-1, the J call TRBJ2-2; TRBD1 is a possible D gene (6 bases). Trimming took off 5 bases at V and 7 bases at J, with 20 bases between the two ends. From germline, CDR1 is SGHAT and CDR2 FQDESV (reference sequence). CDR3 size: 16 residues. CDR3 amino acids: CASSPGTSMWNGELFF. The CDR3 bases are TGTGCCAGCAGCCCCGGGACAAGTATGTGGAACGGGGAGCTGTTTTTT.